This T cell receptor beta chain was recorded in a study of resident and recirculating memory T cells in vitiligo (dated by TCRdb to the late 2010s). Broadly, across the study: The study took epidermis from shave biopsies of two lesional and two nonlesional sites, plus PBMCs, from each of 3 stable vitiligo patients for TCR beta sequencing. Without cell sorting, samples were homogenized immediately before genomic DNA was extracted using the Qiagen DNeasy Blood & Tissue Kit. The human TCR beta sequencing was designed to test whether specific clones found in lesional vitiligo skin differed from the clones found in nonlesional skin and in blood. The investigation overall reported the following: TCR sequences were not shared across biopsy sites or across patients, which suggests that different T cell clones infiltrate different lesions, a pattern described as private specificity. Overlap and correlation analysis showed no significant repertoire overlap between biopsies except for each lesion with itself, even within a single patient. Mechanistic studies in the future are needed to assess how much the detected T cell clones and the human Trm pools versus Tcm pools each contribute. No single dominant TCR clone was found, and clonality differed from one vitiligo lesion to another.

A patient's vitiligo counted as stable when the lesions had not changed at all during the previous 6 months. To qualify as stable, patients additionally needed to show no confetti depigmentation, which is a clinical sign of active vitiligo. Patients who had been treated within the previous three months were excluded. PBMCs were isolated from heparinized blood by Ficoll density gradient centrifugation and then flash-frozen. Inclusive of the bounding cysteine and phenylalanine, the CDR3 is 15 residues long. Just the 45-base CDR3 DNA is kept, in frame starting at base 1. Sequences SEHNR (CDR1) and FQNEAQ (CDR2) are obtained from the germline V gene (reference sequence). Between the V and J ends, shortened by 1 base and 3 bases respectively, the junction contains 12 bases. Remarks on this clone: Its antigen remains undetermined. Qualities for individual bases were not recorded, and no much larger clone is one base off.

The immunoSEQ hsTCRB kit was used to amplify TCR beta chains from the genomic DNA. The immunoSEQ service sequenced the TCR beta libraries on an Illumina MiSeq instrument. Processing in the source paper ran as follows. The immunoSEQ Analyzer was used to analyze the repertoire data. What TCRdb holds here is the immuneACCESS table cut down to in-frame rearrangements. Part of the clones is not present; checked against another copy, under half of the missing clones reflect an unresolved V gene, and the others are unexplained. V and J calls plus clone size are reproduced from that table; the DNA served to infer D and trimming. This sample gives tens of thousands of clones in total; approximately 90% of them show up just once. The biggest ten clones account for about 5% of the sample.

The sample taken for sequencing was blood. The TCR sequence derives from a male donor with vitiligo. Here the chain combines TRBV7-9 and TRBJ2-5, with the identity of the D gene unclear. In nucleotide form, the sequence is TGTGCCAGCAGCTTAGAAGGCTATCGGGAAGAGACCCAGTACTTC. Translated, this gives CASSLEGYREETQYF.